One sample yielded the 27 T cell receptor beta chains listed below, sequenced in a study of shared clonotypes between healthy human individuals. Only in-frame clones appear in the TCRdb table, and some are missing; sequencing was by immunoSEQ multiplex PCR. The table lists over a million clones, more than 65% of them singletons. Sequencing input: memory CD4+ T cells sorted from blood. Sample subset: CD45RA-negative fraction. These receptors all come from a man aged 18 to 29 in good health.

This clone was counted between two and nine times. The chain carries TRBV4-3 and TRBJ2-6; 8 nucleotides align to TRBD2. CDR3 length: 19 amino acids. V gave up 0 bases and J gave up 0 bases; unmatched junction bases: 7. Per the germline V gene, CDR1 is LGHNA and CDR2 is YSLEER. This CDR3 reads CASSQDLLAGFSGANVLTF. CDR3 DNA sequence: TGCGCCAGCAGCCAAGATTTGCTAGCGGGTTTCTCTGGGGCCAACGTCCTGACTTTC.

As to this clone: Within the sample, other DNA sequences also encode this same CDR3. The chain has TRBV19 and TRBJ1-1; possibly TRBD1 for D (5 bases). From germline, CDR1 is LNHDA and CDR2 SQIVND (reference sequence). Trimming removed 0 bases from V and 0 bases from J, with 8 bases in between. The CDR3 contains 15 residues. The DNA for the CDR3 is TGTGCCAGTAGTATAGAGGGACGGATGAACACTGAAGCTTTCTTT. The encoded protein is CASSIEGRMNTEAFF.

The chain is built from TRBV7-2 and TRBJ2-7; D ambiguous. Germline V CDR1 and CDR2: SGHTA, FQGNSA. The CDR3 runs 15 residues. V dropped 5 bases and J dropped 2 bases, with 16 bases sitting between them. Here the CDR3 DNA reads TGTGCCAGCAGCCAAGGACCGCCAGACACCTACGAGCAGTACTTC. Translated, it gives CASSQGPPDTYEQYF.

This sequence joins TRBV15 and TRBJ1-4, with D uncertain. The CDR3 length is 14 residues. Germline V CDR1 and CDR2: LNHNV, YYDKDF (reference sequence). V lost 0 bases to trimming and J lost 6 bases, with 8 bases between them. Written as DNA, the CDR3 is TGTGCCACCAGCAGAGATAGGTCGGATGAAAAACTGTTTTTT. It encodes CATSRDRSDEKLFF.

The genes are TRBV9 and TRBJ1-5; TRBD1 might be the D (6 bases). V was trimmed by 1 base and J by 4 bases, leaving 9 bases between them. Per germline, CDR1 SGDLS and CDR2 YYNGEE. The CDR3 has 14 amino acids. CDR3 bases: TGTGCCAGCAGCGTATCAGGGGATAATCAGCCCCAGCATTTT. It yields the protein CASSVSGDNQPQHF.

V gene TRBV6-1 combines with J gene TRBJ1-2; no clear D gene. CDR3 length: 13 amino acids. V was pared by 4 bases and J by 2 bases, with 8 bases between. Per germline, CDR1 MNHNS and CDR2 SASEGT. The chain's CDR3 is CASSVFSNYGYTF. The CDR3 region has the DNA TGTGCCAGCAGTGTGTTCTCCAACTATGGCTACACCTTC.

This clone was counted only a few times. The V call is TRBV4-3, the J call TRBJ2-2, with TRBD2 as a possible D gene (5 bases). CDR1 is LGHNA and CDR2 is YSLEER in the germline V gene. V gave up 2 bases and J gave up 2 bases, with 9 bases separating them. This CDR3 contains 15 residues. This CDR3 reads CASSQIGVNTGELFF. The CDR3 coding sequence is TGCGCCAGCAGCCAAATCGGGGTAAACACCGGGGAGCTGTTTTTT.

The chain couples TRBV10-2 to TRBJ1-1, with D possibly matching TRBD1 (5 bases). The CDR3 is made up of 13 amino acids. The V gene lost 4 bases and the J gene lost 5 bases, with 11 bases spanning the gap. CDR1 WSHSY and CDR2 SAAADI come from the germline V gene. The CDR3 nucleotides are TGCGCCAGCAGTGGCCTGACAGTAACTGAAGCTTTCTTT. This gives the protein CASSGLTVTEAFF.

The chain links TRBV4-1 to TRBJ2-1, with D perhaps matching TRBD2 (5 bases). Per germline, CDR1 MGHRA and CDR2 YSYEKL. V lost 3 bases and J lost 0, with 18 bases in between. CDR3 length equals 18 residues. The CDR3 DNA follows: TGCGCCAGCAGCCAGGGAGAGAAGCTGACGAGCTCCTACAATGAGCAGTTCTTC. This codes for CASSQGEKLTSSYNEQFF.

This clone was detected once. The chain uses TRBV28 and TRBJ1-5, with D possibly being TRBD1 (5 bases). Germline CDR1 MDHEN, CDR2 SYDVKM. CDR3 length: 14 residues. V was pared by 3 bases and J by 5 bases, with 11 bases between. As DNA, the CDR3 is TGTGCCAGCAGTTTGGGACGGAATTATCAGCCCCAGCATTTT. Translated, it gives CASSLGRNYQPQHF.

The rearrangement uses TRBV5-8 and TRBJ1-4; D uncertain. Trimming took 1 base from V and 4 from J, leaving 8 bases between them. The CDR3 sequence is 14 residues long. From germline, CDR1 is SGHTS and CDR2 YDEGEE. CDR3 bases: TGTGCCAGCAGCTTGTACGGGGTTAATGAAAAACTGTTTTTT. It encodes CASSLYGVNEKLFF.

This clone was found a few times. The same CDR3 is also encoded by other DNA sequences in this sample. The chain is built from TRBV10-3 and TRBJ1-5; D not certain. The CDR3 length is 12 residues. V was cut by 5 bases and J by 4 bases, with 6 bases left in between. Germline CDR1 ENHRY, CDR2 SYGVKD. This chain's CDR3 is CAISPGNQPQHF. The CDR3, as DNA: TGTGCCATCAGTCCTGGGAATCAGCCCCAGCATTTT.

The chain recombines TRBV6-6 with TRBJ2-5; D unresolved. Looked up from germline, CDR1 is MNHNY and CDR2 is SVGAGI (reference sequence). The CDR3 loop spans 14 amino acids. V lost 7 bases to trimming and J lost 2 bases, with 14 bases between them. CDR3 DNA: TGTGCCAGCACCAAGATGGTGGGGCAAGAGACCCAGTACTTC. It translates to CASTKMVGQETQYF.

The chain links TRBV15 to TRBJ1-4; D is unclear. In germline, CDR1 is LNHNV, CDR2 YYDKDF (reference sequence). V lost 0 bases, J lost 8 bases, and 16 bases lay in between. The CDR3 is 16 amino acids. Here the CDR3 DNA reads TGTGCCACCAGCAGAGATGGGGATTTAAGGGTAGAAAAACTGTTTTTT. The encoded protein is CATSRDGDLRVEKLFF. Together with reference TRBV15 and TRBJ1-4, the CDR3 gives the full variable domain: DAMVIQNPRYQVTQFGKPVTLSCSQTLNHNVMYWYQQKSSQAPKLLFHYYDKDFNNEADTPDNFQSRRPNTSFCFLDIRSPGLGDTAMYLCATSRDGDLRVEKLFFGSGTQLSVL.

The chain has TRBV4-1 and TRBJ2-4; D could derive from TRBD1 or TRBD2 (5 bases each). The CDR3 runs 14 residues. Germline CDR1 MGHRA, CDR2 YSYEKL. V was trimmed by 1 base and J by 7 bases, leaving 11 bases between them. CDR3 sequence: CASSQAGLGNIQYF. The CDR3 region has the DNA TGCGCCAGCAGCCAAGCGGGGCTTGGGAACATTCAGTACTTC.

The J gene is TRBJ2-5, the V gene TRBV13; D tentatively fits TRBD1 or TRBD2 (6 bases each). V was trimmed by 0 bases and J by 5 bases, leaving 13 bases between them. CDR1 and CDR2 from the germline V gene are PRHDT and FYEKMQ (reference sequence). The CDR3 sequence is 15 residues long. The DNA of the CDR3 is TGTGCCAGCAGCTTAGGCCATGGGGGGCGGGAGACCCAGTACTTC. Translation gives CASSLGHGGRETQYF.

The rearrangement links TRBV28 to TRBJ2-5, with a possible D match to TRBD2 (5 bases). The J call may be incorrect, as the DNA end agrees better with TRBJ2-7. Germline V CDR1 and CDR2: MDHEN, SYDVKM. The CDR3 extends over 15 amino acids. As DNA, the CDR3 is TGTGCCAGCAAATGGTCTCATGGCGGGTCCTACGAGCAGTACTTC. Translation: CASKWSHGGSYEQYF.

The V and J genes are TRBV10-2 and TRBJ1-1; 12 nucleotides line up with TRBD1. CDR1 WSHSY and CDR2 SAAADI come from the germline V gene. The CDR3 totals 15 residues. V was pared by 4 bases and J by 7 bases, with 7 bases of the junction left unmatched. The CDR3 reads CASSGRDRGLGEAFF. In DNA form, the CDR3 reads TGCGCCAGCAGTGGCCGGGACAGGGGGCTTGGTGAAGCTTTCTTT.

This clone turned up a few times. The chain carries TRBV5-4 and TRBJ2-7, with 7 bases that match TRBD1. The CDR3 sequence is 15 residues long. CDR1 SGHNT and CDR2 YYREEE come from the germline V gene (reference sequence). V was pared by 4 bases and J by 3 bases, with 10 bases of the junction left unmatched. The CDR3 here is CASSASRDSRYEQYF. CDR3 nucleotides: TGTGCCAGCAGCGCGTCCCGGGACAGCCGCTACGAGCAGTACTTC. The full variable domain, rest sourced from reference TRBV5-4 and TRBJ2-7, is ETGVTQSPTHLIKTRGQQVTLRCSSQSGHNTVSWYQQALGQGPQFIFQYYREEENGRGNFPPRFSGLQFPNYSSELNVNALELDDSALYLCASSASRDSRYEQYFGPGTRLTVT.

A word on this clone: This sample includes further DNA sequences coding for the same CDR3. The rearrangement links TRBV9 to TRBJ1-3; no clear D. The CDR3 has 13 amino acids. V dropped 4 bases and J dropped 0 bases, with 5 bases sitting between them. Germline loops: CDR1 SGDLS, CDR2 YYNGEE. The CDR3 DNA follows: TGTGCCAGCAGCCCCTACTCTGGAAACACCATATATTTT. Residues: CASSPYSGNTIYF.

The V and J genes are TRBV6-1 and TRBJ2-1; D call uncertain. Germline CDR1 is MNHNS and CDR2 is SASEGT. Trimming left V 3 bases short and J 2 bases short, with 17 bases between. The CDR3 covers 17 residues. Here the CDR3 reads CASSDRWTASAYNEQFF. DNA of the CDR3: TGTGCCAGCAGTGATCGGTGGACGGCGTCCGCCTACAATGAGCAGTTCTTC.

The chain combines TRBV15 with TRBJ1-4; D is ambiguous. CDR1 is LNHNV, CDR2 YYDKDF, per germline (reference sequence). V gave up 0 bases and J gave up 6 bases, with 8 bases separating them. CDR3 length: 14 residues. The DNA of the CDR3 is TGTGCCACCAGCAGAGATGAGGCAGATGAAAAACTGTTTTTT. Encoded protein: CATSRDEADEKLFF.

The chain recombines TRBV28 with TRBJ1-5, with no clear D. Germline assignment: CDR1 MDHEN and CDR2 SYDVKM. The length of the CDR3 is 12 residues. Trimming took 3 bases from V and 6 from J, leaving 6 bases between them. CDR3 nucleotide sequence: TGTGCCAGCAGTTTGTTGCCTCAGCCCCAGCATTTT. It translates to CASSLLPQPQHF.

In its sample, this clone was seen a few times. This rearrangement joins TRBV2 to TRBJ1-2, with 7 nucleotides matching TRBD1. Germline V CDR1 and CDR2: SNHLY, FYNNEI. Unmatched junction bases numbered 2, after V lost 6 bases and J lost 4 bases. This CDR3 region has 12 residues. The CDR3 DNA reads TGTGCCAGCAGGGGACAGTCCTATGGCTACACCTTC. This sequence encodes CASRGQSYGYTF.

The chain carries TRBV20-1 and TRBJ2-5; TRBD1 agrees at 7 bases. The CDR3 totals 11 residues. Germline CDR1 reads DFQATT; CDR2 reads SNEGSKA (reference sequence). V shed 7 bases, J shed 1 base, and the junction held 0 bases outside the gene matches. The CDR3 sequence: CSGDSQETQYF. As DNA, the CDR3 is TGCAGTGGGGACAGCCAAGAGACCCAGTACTTC.

This clone showed up just a few times. Here the CDR3 DNA reads TGTGCCAGTAGTCCCTGGGGACAGGGGGGTAATCAGCCCCAGCATTTT. This encodes CASSPWGQGGNQPQHF. V usage is TRBV19 and J usage is TRBJ1-5, with 11 bases matching TRBD1. Germline trimming cut 5 bases from V and 4 bases from J; bases unmatched to any gene: 7. This CDR3 has 16 residues. Germline CDR1 is LNHDA and CDR2 is SQIVND (reference sequence).

The V and J genes are TRBV4-1 and TRBJ1-4, with no clear D. V was pared by 4 bases and J by 7 bases, with 13 bases between. CDR1 and CDR2 from the germline V gene are MGHRA and YSYEKL. The CDR3 is 14 amino acids. CDR3 amino acids: CASSPPQRVEKLFF. CDR3 DNA sequence: TGCGCCAGCAGCCCCCCGCAGAGGGTTGAAAAACTGTTTTTT.